The table lists the clone carrying this TCR beta chain with many counts. Its matching antigen is unknown. The CDR3 end lies 3 residues beyond the end of the read and is filled in from the germline J gene. Blood samples were heparinized, about 4.5 to 8.5 ml per donor. Data came from immunoSEQ multiplex PCR; TCRdb stores just in-frame clones and leaves some out. The repertoire consists of 30,000 to 40,000 clones, none detected only once. The data were taken from a study of T cell clonality in common variable immunodeficiency. Broader study findings: Compared with healthy controls, CVID subjects showed increased TCRbeta clonality, mostly in about a third. In common variable immunodeficiency, TCR beta chains reportedly carried fewer deletions and N-nucleotide insertions.

Trimming cost V 2 bases and J 3 bases; bases outside gene matches: 2. The germline V gene has CDR1 SNHLY and CDR2 FYNNEI. This CDR3 has 14 residues. The V gene is TRBV2, the J gene TRBJ1-2; 8 nucleotides match TRBD1. This receptor was obtained from a person aged 18 to 75 in good health. Specimen: peripheral blood mononuclear cells. The CDR3 bases that were read are TGTGCCAGCAGTGAAAACAGGGGGGACTATGGC. It codes for CASSENRGDYG. The complete CDR3 sequence is CASSENRGDYGYTF.